This T cell receptor beta chain was retrieved from a study of shared clonotypes between healthy human individuals. In the study overall: Donor composition was two women and a few men, aged 18 to 49.

The CDR3 is 12 amino acids. Germline-derived CDR1 and CDR2 are MDHEN and SYDVKM. Trimming took off 2 bases at V and 7 bases at J, with 8 bases between the two ends. Using immunoSEQ multiplex PCR, the repertoire was profiled, and TCRdb retains in-frame clones only, with some absent. Of hundreds of thousands of clones in the sample, less than 80% were seen once. The material sequenced was memory CD4+ T cells sorted from blood. Subset described: CD45RA-negative fraction. The chain employs TRBV28 and TRBJ1-1; D unclear. The source of this sequence is a woman under 40 in good health. CDR3 sequence reads: CASSLAPHEAFF. The CDR3 bases are TGTGCCAGCAGTTTAGCCCCTCATGAAGCTTTCTTT.